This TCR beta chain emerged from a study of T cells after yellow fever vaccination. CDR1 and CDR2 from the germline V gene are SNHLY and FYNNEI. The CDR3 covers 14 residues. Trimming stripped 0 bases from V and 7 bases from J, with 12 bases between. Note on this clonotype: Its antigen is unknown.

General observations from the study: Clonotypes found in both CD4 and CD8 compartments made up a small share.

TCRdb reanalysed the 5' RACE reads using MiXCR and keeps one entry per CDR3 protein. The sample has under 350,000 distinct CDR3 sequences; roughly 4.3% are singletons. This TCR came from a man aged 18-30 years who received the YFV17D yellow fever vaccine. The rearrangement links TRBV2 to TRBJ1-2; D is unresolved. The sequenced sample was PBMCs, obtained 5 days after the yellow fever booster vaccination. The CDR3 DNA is TGTGCCAGCAGTGAAGCGCTGGGGTCCGGTGGCTACACCTTC. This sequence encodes CASSEALGSGGYTF.